One and the same sample provided the 4 T cell receptor beta chains below, sequenced in a study of cytomegalovirus exposure and HLA in healthy donors. Primers: 60 Vbeta forward and 13 Jbeta reverse. TCRdb's table, derived via immunoSEQ multiplex PCR, lists solely in-frame clones and lacks some. The table includes 180,000 or so clones, roughly 80% detected once. Sequencing was done on a sample of PBMCs. The receptor source for this set is a woman in her late teens or twenties in good health and CMV-seronegative.

J is TRBJ2-3 and V is TRBV29-1, with TRBD1 matching over 7 bases. Per germline, CDR1 SQVTM and CDR2 ANQGSEA. Trimming cost V 5 bases and J 4 bases; bases outside gene matches: 3. The CDR3 loop spans 12 amino acids. CDR3 in amino acids: CSVWQGADTQYF. The CDR3 region has the DNA TGCAGCGTTTGGCAGGGGGCAGATACGCAGTATTTT.

The chain joins TRBV30 to TRBJ2-3; 9 bases are a match to TRBD2. The junction had 6 bases not matched to a gene; V was cut back by 2 bases and J by 0 bases. This CDR3 is built from 16 residues. Germline CDR1 is GTSNPN and CDR2 is SVGIG (reference sequence). This CDR3 is CAWSSPTSGSTDTQYF. The CDR3, as DNA: TGTGCCTGGAGTTCACCGACTAGCGGTAGCACAGATACGCAGTATTTT.

The DNA for the CDR3 is TGTGCCAGCAGCCCCTCTAGCGGGAAAGTAAATGAGCAGTTCTTC. It encodes CASSPSSGKVNEQFF. The V call is TRBV9, the J call TRBJ2-1; TRBD2 aligns across 9 bases. Germline CDR1 reads SGDLS; CDR2 reads YYNGEE. Trimming removed 4 bases from V and 7 bases from J; junction bases left unmatched: 9. This CDR3 contains 15 residues.

J is TRBJ2-2 and V is TRBV5-1; tentative D call: TRBD2 (5 bases). This CDR3 has 14 amino acids. CDR1 is SGHRS and CDR2 is YFSETQ in the germline V gene. The V end lost 2 bases, the J end lost 5 bases, and 10 bases lay between the germline ends. The CDR3 here is CASSFTGYTGELFF. The CDR3 nucleotides are TGCGCCAGCAGCTTTACGGGGTATACCGGGGAGCTGTTTTTT.